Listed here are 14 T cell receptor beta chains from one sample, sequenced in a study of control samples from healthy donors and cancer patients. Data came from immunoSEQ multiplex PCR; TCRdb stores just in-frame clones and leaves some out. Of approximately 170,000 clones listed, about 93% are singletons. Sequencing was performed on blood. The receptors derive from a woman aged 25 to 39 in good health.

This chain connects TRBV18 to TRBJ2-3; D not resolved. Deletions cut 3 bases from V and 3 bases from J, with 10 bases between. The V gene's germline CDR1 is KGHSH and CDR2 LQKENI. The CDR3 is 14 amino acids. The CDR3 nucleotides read TGTGCCAGCTCACCGGGGTCAGTAACAGATACGCAGTATTTT. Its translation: CASSPGSVTDTQYF.

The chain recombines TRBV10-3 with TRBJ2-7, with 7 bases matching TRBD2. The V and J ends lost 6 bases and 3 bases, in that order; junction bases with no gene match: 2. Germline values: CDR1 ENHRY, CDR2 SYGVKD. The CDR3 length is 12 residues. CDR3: CAIRASGYEQYF. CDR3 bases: TGTGCCATCAGGGCTAGCGGCTACGAGCAGTACTTC.

The DNA for the CDR3 is TGTGCCTGGAGTGGGACCCCGGCGGGTGAAAAACTGTTTTTT. Residues: CAWSGTPAGEKLFF. The chain employs TRBV30 and TRBJ1-4, with unresolved D. V shed 1 base and J shed 7 bases, with 13 bases lying between them. CDR3 length equals 14 residues. Germline V gene sequence: CDR1 GTSNPN, CDR2 SVGIG (reference sequence).

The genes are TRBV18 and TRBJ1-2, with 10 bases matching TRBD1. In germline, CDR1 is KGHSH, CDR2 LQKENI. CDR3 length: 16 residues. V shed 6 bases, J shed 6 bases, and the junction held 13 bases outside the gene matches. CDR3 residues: CASSANEAGTGDGYTF. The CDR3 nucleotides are TGTGCCAGCTCGGCCAACGAAGCCGGGACAGGGGATGGCTACACCTTC.

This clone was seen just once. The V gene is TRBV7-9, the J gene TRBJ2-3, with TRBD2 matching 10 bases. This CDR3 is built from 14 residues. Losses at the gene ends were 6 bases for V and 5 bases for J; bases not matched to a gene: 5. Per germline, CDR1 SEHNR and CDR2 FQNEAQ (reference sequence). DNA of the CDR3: TGTGCCAGCAGTTCCGGACTAGCGGTAGATACGCAGTATTTT. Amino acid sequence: CASSSGLAVDTQYF.

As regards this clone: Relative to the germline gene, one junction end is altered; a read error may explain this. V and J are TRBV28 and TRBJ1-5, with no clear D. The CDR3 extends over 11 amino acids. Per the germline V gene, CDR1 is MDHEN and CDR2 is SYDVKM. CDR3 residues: CASSLRGPPHF. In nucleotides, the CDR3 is TGTGCCAGCAGTTTAAGAGGGCCCCCGCATTTT.

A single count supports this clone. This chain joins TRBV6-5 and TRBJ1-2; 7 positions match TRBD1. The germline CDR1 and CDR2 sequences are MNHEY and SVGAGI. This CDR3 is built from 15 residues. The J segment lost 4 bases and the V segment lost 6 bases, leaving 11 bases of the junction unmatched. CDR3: CASRTGMTGTYGYTF. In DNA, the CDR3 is TGTGCCAGCAGGACGGGCATGACAGGGACCTATGGCTACACCTTC.

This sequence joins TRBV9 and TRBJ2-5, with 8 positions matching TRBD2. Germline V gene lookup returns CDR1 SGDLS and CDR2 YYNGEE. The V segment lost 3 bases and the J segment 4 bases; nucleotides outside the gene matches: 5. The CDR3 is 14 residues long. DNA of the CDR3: TGTGCCAGCAGCGCAGGAAGCGGGGGAGAGACCCAGTACTTC. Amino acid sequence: CASSAGSGGETQYF.

CDR3 region: CASSFLGQGTDTQYF. The DNA of the CDR3 is TGTGCCAGCAGCTTCTTGGGTCAGGGCACAGATACGCAGTATTTT. The chain couples TRBV7-9 to TRBJ2-3; D is ambiguous. Trimming removed 3 bases from V and 1 base from J, with 11 bases in between. Germline CDR1 reads SEHNR; CDR2 reads FQNEAQ (reference sequence). The length of the CDR3 is 15 residues.

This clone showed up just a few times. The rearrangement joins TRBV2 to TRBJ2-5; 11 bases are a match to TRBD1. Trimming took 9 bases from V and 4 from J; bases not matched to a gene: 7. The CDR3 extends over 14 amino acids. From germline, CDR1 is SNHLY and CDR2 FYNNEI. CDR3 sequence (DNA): TGTGCCAGTCTCGCGGACAGGGGGCTAGAGACCCAGTACTTC. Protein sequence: CASLADRGLETQYF.

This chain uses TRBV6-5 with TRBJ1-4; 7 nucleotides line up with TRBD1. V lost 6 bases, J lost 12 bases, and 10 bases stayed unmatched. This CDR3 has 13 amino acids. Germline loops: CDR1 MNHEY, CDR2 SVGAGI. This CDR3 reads CASSRAQGKELFF. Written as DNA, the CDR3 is TGTGCCAGCAGCCGCGCACAGGGGAAGGAACTGTTTTTT.

CDR3 nucleotide sequence: TGCGCCAGCAGCCCCGATCCCAATCAGCCCCAGCATTTT. It translates to CASSPDPNQPQHF. The chain uses TRBV5-1 and TRBJ1-5, with no clear D. V was trimmed by 4 bases and J by 3 bases, leaving 8 bases between them. Germline values: CDR1 SGHRS, CDR2 YFSETQ. CDR3 length: 13 residues.

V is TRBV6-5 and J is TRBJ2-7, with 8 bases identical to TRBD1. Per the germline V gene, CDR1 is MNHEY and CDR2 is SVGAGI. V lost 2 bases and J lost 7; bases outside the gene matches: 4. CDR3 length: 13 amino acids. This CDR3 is CASSYQGAEEQYF. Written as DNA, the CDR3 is TGTGCCAGCAGTTACCAGGGGGCGGAAGAGCAGTACTTC.

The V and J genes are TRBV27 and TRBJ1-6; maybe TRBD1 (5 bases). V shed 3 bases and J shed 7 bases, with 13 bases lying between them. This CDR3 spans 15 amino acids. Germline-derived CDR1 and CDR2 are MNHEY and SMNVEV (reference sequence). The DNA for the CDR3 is TGTGCCAGCAGTTTCTTGGGACCGAGGAATTCACCCCTCCACTTT. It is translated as CASSFLGPRNSPLHF.